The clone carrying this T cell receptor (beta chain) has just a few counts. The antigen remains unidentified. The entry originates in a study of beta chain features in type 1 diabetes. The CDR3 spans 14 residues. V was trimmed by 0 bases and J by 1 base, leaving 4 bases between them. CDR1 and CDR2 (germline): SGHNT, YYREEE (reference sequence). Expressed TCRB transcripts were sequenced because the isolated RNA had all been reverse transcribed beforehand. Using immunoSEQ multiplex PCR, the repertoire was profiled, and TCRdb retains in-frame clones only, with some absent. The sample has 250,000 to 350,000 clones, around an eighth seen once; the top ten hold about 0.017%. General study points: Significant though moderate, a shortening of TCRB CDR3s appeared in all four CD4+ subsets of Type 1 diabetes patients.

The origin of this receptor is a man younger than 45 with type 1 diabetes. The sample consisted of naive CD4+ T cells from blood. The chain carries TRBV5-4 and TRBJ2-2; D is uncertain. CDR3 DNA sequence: TGTGCCAGCAGCTTGGTCAGGAACACCGGGGAGCTGTTTTTT. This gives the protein CASSLVRNTGELFF.